Listed below are T cell receptor beta chains from one sample, sequenced in a study of graft-versus-host responses after intestinal transplantation. Libraries were prepared by immunoSEQ multiplex PCR; TCRdb keeps only in-frame clonotypes and omits some of them. The repertoire consists of about 9,300 clones, with around 91% occurring once and the leading ten covering over 2%. The sequencing here drew on PBMCs, taken approximately 46 days after intestinal transplant. These receptors all stem from a human patient who received an intestinal transplant, so some T cells may come from the graft donor. The CDR3 runs from the conserved cysteine through the conserved F or W. The order of the fields is CDR3 DNA, CDR3 protein, J gene, D gene, clone size, V gene. The D gene is left open where the match is weak. Clone sizes are given selectively: once, few, many, or a class where the clone is expanded.

TGTGCCAGCAGTGAATTGAGGGGTTGGCAGCCCCAGCATTTT | CASSELRGWQPQHF | TRBJ1-5 | NA | NA | TRBV6-5
TGTGCCAGAAGCGTATTATCCGGGACAGGTTTCTCTGGGGCCAACGTCCTGACTTTC | CARSVLSGTGFSGANVLTF | TRBJ2-6 | TRBD1 | NA | TRBV5-3
TGTGCCAGCAGCAAAAGACAGGGGTACGAGCAGTACTTC | CASSKRQGYEQYF | TRBJ2-7 | NA | NA | TRBV21-1
TGTGCCAGCAGTGAAGAAGCGGGTAACTATGGCTACACCTTC | CASSEEAGNYGYTF | TRBJ1-2 | NA | NA | TRBV2
TGTGCCAGCAGTTCCCTTTCGGGGGCATACACTGAAGCTTTCTTT | CASSSLSGAYTEAFF | TRBJ1-1 | NA | NA | TRBV6-1
TGCAGTGTTCCCCAGGAAAACATTCAGTACTTC | CSVPQENIQYF | TRBJ2-4 | NA | NA | TRBV20-1
TGCGCCAGCAGTCCAGAGACGGTCGGTGAAGCTTTCTTT | CASSPETVGEAFF | TRBJ1-1 | NA | NA | TRBV5-1
TGCGCCAGCAGCTTGTATCGTCAACCCCACTCTGAAGCTTTCTTT | CASSLYRQPHSEAFF | TRBJ1-1 | NA | NA | TRBV5-1
TGCGCCAGCAGCCCCCGGGACGACCCCTACGAGCAGTACTTC | CASSPRDDPYEQYF | TRBJ2-7 | NA | NA | TRBV5-1
TGTGCCAGCAGTCCCCAGGGGCTGGGGAGGAACACCGGGGAGCTGTTTTTT | CASSPQGLGRNTGELFF | TRBJ2-2 | NA | once | TRBV28
TGTGCCACCGAGACAGGGATGAACACTGAAGCTTTCTTT | CATETGMNTEAFF | TRBJ1-1 | TRBD1 | NA | TRBV2
TGCAGCGTTGAAATCCCGGACAGGGGGGACAATGAGCAGTTCTTC | CSVEIPDRGDNEQFF | TRBJ2-1 | TRBD1 | once | TRBV29-1
TGTGCCAGCAGCTTAGGTGGACTAGCGGGAGAGAACACCGGGGAGCTGTTTTTT | CASSLGGLAGENTGELFF | TRBJ2-2 | TRBD2 | NA | TRBV11-2
TGTGCCAGCAGCTTAGGCACCCTAGGTACCATTCCGGATACGCAGTATTTT | CASSLGTLGTIPDTQYF | TRBJ2-3 | NA | NA | TRBV7-3
TGTGCCTGGAGTCCGGGGGGGCTGAACACTGAAGCTTTCTTT | CAWSPGGLNTEAFF | TRBJ1-1 | NA | NA | TRBV30
TGTGCCAGCAGCCCGAGCGAGTCCGGGACGGCCTACGAGCAGTACTTC | CASSPSESGTAYEQYF | TRBJ2-7 | NA | NA | TRBV11-2
TGTGCCAGCCGAACACAGGCGGCCGGAGATACGCAGTATTTT | CASRTQAAGDTQYF | TRBJ2-3 | NA | NA | TRBV6-1
TGTGCCAGCAGCCAAGACAGGGGAGGGCTCACAGATACGCAGTATTTT | CASSQDRGGLTDTQYF | TRBJ2-3 | NA | NA | TRBV4-2
TGTGCCAGCAGCTCCAGGGGGACTAATGAAAAACTGTTTTTT | CASSSRGTNEKLFF | TRBJ1-4 | TRBD1 | NA | TRBV7-9
TGTGCCAGCAGCTTGGCCTGGGCGGGAGGGACCGGGGAGCTGTTTTTT | CASSLAWAGGTGELFF | TRBJ2-2 | TRBD2 | few | TRBV5-4
TGTGCCACCAGCAGAGATGAGAGGACCCTTGGAAACACCATATATTTT | CATSRDERTLGNTIYF | TRBJ1-3 | NA | NA | TRBV15
TGTGCCAGCAGTTCAATCTCTGAGAACACCGGGGAGCTGTTTTTT | CASSSISENTGELFF | TRBJ2-2 | NA | NA | TRBV6-5
TGTGCCAGCAGTTACTTGGGACAGAACTACGAGCAGTACTTC | CASSYLGQNYEQYF | TRBJ2-7 | TRBD1 | once | TRBV6-5
TGTGCCAGCAGCCCTACCCCGGGTGGGAGAGGGGCAGATACGCAGTATTTT | CASSPTPGGRGADTQYF | TRBJ2-3 | NA | NA | TRBV9
TGTGCCAGCAGCGTAGTGGGTTCTAGCACAGATACGCAGTATTTT | CASSVVGSSTDTQYF | TRBJ2-3 | NA | NA | TRBV9
TGTGCCAGCAGTTTCCTCCCCCCCCGCGGCAGGAGTAAGAGTTCCCAGTACTTC | CASSFLPPRGRSKSSQYF | TRBJ2-5 | NA | NA | TRBV27
TGTGCCAGCAGCTTACTGGGACAGGGCATCTACGAGCAGTACTTC | CASSLLGQGIYEQYF | TRBJ2-7 | TRBD1 | NA | TRBV7-2
TGTGCCATCAGTGACGAACCGACAGCCAATTATGGCTACACCTTC | CAISDEPTANYGYTF | TRBJ1-2 | NA | NA | TRBV10-3
TGTGCCAGCAGCGTAGACGGGGGGACAACCAAAGAGACCCAGTACTTC | CASSVDGGTTKETQYF | TRBJ2-5 | NA | NA | TRBV9
TGTGCCAGCAGTGAAAGGATAGGGAGGGACGGTTCACCCCTCCACTTT | CASSERIGRDGSPLHF | TRBJ1-6 | NA | NA | TRBV2
TGTGCCAGCAGCTTAGATTTACTAGCAGAACTACAGTACTTC | CASSLDLLAELQYF | TRBJ2-4 | NA | NA | TRBV7-2
TGTGCCAGCAGCTTAGATGAGGGGACCCCGCGATGGAGCTCCTACGAGCAGTACTTC | CASSLDEGTPRWSSYEQYF | TRBJ2-7 | NA | NA | TRBV11-2
TGTGCCAGCAGCAAAGCCGGGACAGGTCCCTACGAGCAGTACTTC | CASSKAGTGPYEQYF | TRBJ2-7 | NA | NA | TRBV21-1
TGCGCCAGCAAGCGCAACGACCAAACTAACTATGGCTACACCTTC | CASKRNDQTNYGYTF | TRBJ1-2 | NA | NA | TRBV4-1
TGTGGGGCGGGGACCGAGACCTACGAGCAGTACTTC | CGAGTETYEQYF | TRBJ2-7 | NA | NA | TRBV12-5
TGTGCCAGCAGCCATACAGGGAGGGGCGATGGCTACACCTTC | CASSHTGRGDGYTF | TRBJ1-2 | NA | NA | TRBV7-9
TGTGCCAGCACCAGGACAATTTATAGCAATCAGCCCCAGCATTTT | CASTRTIYSNQPQHF | TRBJ1-5 | NA | once | TRBV2
TGCAGCGACATAGTAGAGACTGAAGCTTTCTTT | CSDIVETEAFF | TRBJ1-1 | NA | once | TRBV29-1
TGTGCCAGCAGCTTGGCAGGCGCTGAGCAGTTCTTC | CASSLAGAEQFF | TRBJ2-1 | NA | NA | TRBV5-4
TGTGCCAGCAGTAGAACAGCGGGGTTGACCTACGAGCAGTACTTC | CASSRTAGLTYEQYF | TRBJ2-7 | TRBD2 | NA | TRBV6-5
TGTGCCAGCAGCCCAACGGGACCCCAAGAGCGGTACTTC | CASSPTGPQERYF | TRBJ2-4 | NA | NA | TRBV7-9
TGTGCCACAGAGGACATATCCTCTGGGGCCAACGTCCTGACTTTC | CATEDISSGANVLTF | TRBJ2-6 | NA | NA | TRBV6-5
TGTGCCAGCAGTGGACGGGAGGATACGCAGTATTTT | CASSGREDTQYF | TRBJ2-3 | NA | NA | TRBV2
TGTGCCAGCAGCTTAGTGAGGGGGGGCCGCGAGACCCAGTACTTC | CASSLVRGGRETQYF | TRBJ2-5 | NA | NA | TRBV7-7
TGTGCCAGCAGCTCGACAGGGATCGGCTACACCTTC | CASSSTGIGYTF | TRBJ1-2 | TRBD1 | NA | TRBV7-6
TGTGCCAGCAGACCCGCCGGAGGGCTCAAGGGCGACTACGAGCAGTACTTC | CASRPAGGLKGDYEQYF | TRBJ2-7 | NA | NA | TRBV28
TGCGCCAGCAGCCCGTCTCCGGGTATAAAGTCTGGGGCCAACGTCCTGACTTTC | CASSPSPGIKSGANVLTF | TRBJ2-6 | NA | NA | TRBV4-1
TGTGCCAGCAGTGACGGGGGGGCCGGGGAGCTGTTTTTT | CASSDGGAGELFF | TRBJ2-2 | TRBD2 | medium-sized | TRBV6-4
TGCGCCAGCAGCTGGACAGGGATCCGAGACTACACCTTC | CASSWTGIRDYTF | TRBJ1-2 | TRBD1 | NA | TRBV5-1
TGTGCCAGCAGCTTAGCGGGGGCCAGAGAGACCCAGTACTTC | CASSLAGARETQYF | TRBJ2-5 | NA | NA | TRBV7-2
TGTGCCAGCAGCTCGCAGACAGCGAACACTGAAGCTTTCTTT | CASSSQTANTEAFF | TRBJ1-1 | NA | few | TRBV5-5
TGTGCCAGCAGCCAGGGGACCAGGGGGTACCAAGAGACCCAGTACTTC | CASSQGTRGYQETQYF | TRBJ2-5 | TRBD1 | NA | TRBV4-2
TGTGCCAGCAGCCTGTGGGCTCCAATGCCCGGCTACGAGCAGTACTTC | CASSLWAPMPGYEQYF | TRBJ2-7 | NA | NA | TRBV13
TGCGCCAGCAGCCAAGATTTTGACACCCGCCTCTATGGCTACACCTTC | CASSQDFDTRLYGYTF | TRBJ1-2 | NA | NA | TRBV4-1